This T cell receptor beta chain derives from a study of Graves' ophthalmopathy and Graves' hyperthyroidism. Background on the study: Peripheral blood sampling preceded any treatment and occurred at initial diagnosis. Regarding the study as a whole: The blood repertoire also included most expanded thyroid clonotypes above 0.001 frequency. Prediction of ophthalmopathy progression reached approximately 64% sensitivity and roughly 72% specificity.

As the template, RNA transcripts were used to amplify TCR beta CDR3 regions. Following a first-round RT-PCR that used HTBI primers, a second-round multiplex PCR was carried out. TCRdb recomputed calls from the multiplex PCR reads with MiXCR, one row per CDR3 protein. The sample carries hundreds of thousands of distinct CDR3 sequences, 22% recorded once. V lost 6 bases to trimming and J lost 5 bases; unmatched junction nucleotides: 4. The CDR3 sequence is 13 residues long. In germline, CDR1 is MNHEY, CDR2 SVGEGT. This clonotype has a count of ten or more. No antigen is known for it. Material for sequencing was peripheral blood. V and J are TRBV6-2 or TRBV6-3 and TRBJ2-5, with TRBD1 matching over 9 bases. The source of this sequence is a young woman with stable Graves' hyperthyroidism. Some clones in this sample may be carry-over from other donors' samples. CDR3 nucleotide sequence: TGTGCCAGCAGCGGACAGGGGTGGGAGACCCAGTACTTC. The encoded protein is CASSGQGWETQYF.